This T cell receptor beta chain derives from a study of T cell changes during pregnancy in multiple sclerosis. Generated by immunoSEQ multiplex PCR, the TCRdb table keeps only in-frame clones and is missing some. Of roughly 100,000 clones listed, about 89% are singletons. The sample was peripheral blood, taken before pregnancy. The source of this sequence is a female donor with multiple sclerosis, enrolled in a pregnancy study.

DNA for the CDR3: TGTGCCAGCAGCCTTCAGACTAGCGGCCCTTACAATGAGCAGTTCTTC. Its translation is CASSLQTSGPYNEQFF. This chain joins TRBV7-9 and TRBJ2-1, with TRBD2 identical over 9 bases. CDR1 SEHNR and CDR2 FQNEAQ come from the germline V gene (reference sequence). Unmatched junction bases numbered 9, after V lost 5 bases and J lost 4 bases. The CDR3 has 16 residues.